This T cell receptor beta chain was recorded in a study of T cells in Graves' hyperthyroidism and ophthalmopathy. RNA transcripts gave rise to amplified TCR beta CDR3 regions. HTBI primers were employed in a first-round RT-PCR of the TCR CDR3. TCRdb used MiXCR to reprocess the multiplex PCR reads, holding one entry per CDR3 protein. This table has some 600,000 distinct CDR3 sequences, 46% appearing once. The CDR3 consists of 12 residues. V was trimmed by 4 bases and J by 6 bases, leaving 9 bases between them. In germline, CDR1 is SQVTM, CDR2 ANQGSEA. In its sample, this clonotype was seen many times. The sample taken for sequencing was peripheral blood or thyroid tissue (not recorded which). This clonotype was sampled from a young woman with Graves' hyperthyroidism. The chain employs TRBV29-1 and TRBJ2-2, with D possibly TRBD2 on 6 matching bases. The CDR3 sequence: CSVAVAAGELFF. The CDR3, as DNA: TGCAGCGTTGCTGTAGCGGCCGGGGAGCTGTTTTTT.